These T cell receptor beta chains were read from a single sample in a study of T-cell memory formation after mild COVID-19. TCRdb re-called the 5' RACE reads through MiXCR, storing one row per CDR3 protein. Of more than 110,000 distinct CDR3 sequences listed, about 23% are singletons. Sequences were obtained from PBMCs or a T cell subset sorted from them (not recorded which). The receptors shown here come from an adult woman who had mild COVID-19 (a few samples of this study predate the infection). Cell type and time point are not known. Each CDR3 is given with its conserved first and last residue. D genes are given only for firm matches. Only some rows state a clone size, as once, few, many or a class for expanded clones.

J gene | V gene | clone size | D gene | CDR3 protein | CDR3 DNA
TRBJ2-1 | TRBV9 | NA | TRBD1 | CASSSLDRGGGEQFF | TGTGCCAGCAGCTCACTCGACAGGGGAGGCGGTGAGCAGTTCTTC
TRBJ2-7 | TRBV7-6 | NA | TRBD2 | CASSRKETSGTGYEQYF | TGTGCCAGCAGCCGCAAGGAGACTAGCGGGACCGGGTACGAGCAGTACTTC
TRBJ2-7 | TRBV9 | NA | NA | CASSVADNSYEQYF | TGTGCCAGCAGCGTAGCGGACAACTCCTACGAGCAGTACTTC
TRBJ1-5 | TRBV20-1 | NA | NA | CSARGLGDQPQHF | TGCAGTGCTAGAGGATTAGGGGATCAGCCCCAGCATTTT
TRBJ1-2 | TRBV9 | few | NA | CASGGLSVLNYGYTF | TGTGCCAGCGGGGGATTAAGCGTATTAAACTATGGCTACACCTTC
TRBJ2-2 | TRBV5-1 | few | NA | CASSLLYTGELFF | TGCGCCAGCAGCTTGTTGTACACCGGGGAGCTGTTTTTT
TRBJ2-2 | TRBV12-3/TRBV12-4 | few | TRBD2 | CASSFSLAGDTGELFF | TGTGCCAGCAGTTTTTCCCTAGCGGGCGATACCGGGGAGCTGTTTTTT
TRBJ2-1 | TRBV5-1 | NA | TRBD2 | CASSSGLASYNEQFF | TGCGCCAGCAGCTCGGGACTAGCATCCTACAATGAGCAGTTCTTC
TRBJ1-1 | TRBV6-6 | few | NA | CASSYFSRSPYTEAFF | TGTGCCAGCAGTTACTTTAGTCGGTCACCTTACACTGAAGCTTTCTTT
TRBJ2-1 | TRBV5-6 | few | NA | CASSAEQGERNEQFF | TGTGCCAGCAGCGCGGAACAGGGAGAGAGAAATGAGCAGTTCTTC
TRBJ2-3 | TRBV5-5 | few | TRBD1 | CASSLRQGVPIITDTQYF | TGTGCCAGCAGCTTGAGACAGGGAGTCCCAATTATCACAGATACGCAGTATTTT
TRBJ2-1 | TRBV3-1 | few | NA | CASSPRPDNEQFF | TGTGCCAGCAGCCCTCGGCCCGACAATGAGCAGTTCTTC
TRBJ2-7 | TRBV28 | few | NA | CASSPSGDSYEQYF | TGTGCCAGCAGTCCCTCGGGGGATTCATACGAGCAGTACTTC
TRBJ2-5 | TRBV7-9 | NA | TRBD1 | CASSTRQGKTQYF | TGTGCCAGCAGCACGCGACAGGGAAAGACCCAGTACTTC
TRBJ2-1 | TRBV7-9 | few | TRBD2 | CASSYRGAGVVDEQFF | TGTGCCAGCAGCTACAGAGGAGCGGGAGTGGTCGATGAGCAGTTCTTC
TRBJ1-5 | TRBV12-3/TRBV12-4 | NA | NA | CASSLSREVNQPQHF | TGTGCCAGCAGCTTGAGCCGAGAAGTTAATCAGCCCCAGCATTTT
TRBJ1-6 | TRBV9 | NA | NA | CASSVDPGINSPLHF | TGTGCCAGCAGCGTAGATCCAGGGATAAATTCACCCCTCCACTTT
TRBJ1-5 | TRBV6-2/TRBV6-3 | medium-sized | NA | CASSPGVADNQPQHF | TGTGCCAGCAGCCCAGGGGTCGCAGATAATCAGCCCCAGCATTTT
TRBJ1-1 | TRBV29-1 | few | NA | CSVEGTYTEAFF | TGCAGCGTTGAGGGCACTTACACTGAAGCTTTCTTT
TRBJ2-7 | TRBV20-1 | few | TRBD1 | CSAKAGTGYPYEQYF | TGCAGTGCTAAAGCCGGGACAGGGTACCCCTACGAGCAGTACTTC
TRBJ2-1 | TRBV7-8 | NA | NA | CASSGALDNEQFF | TGTGCCAGCAGCGGGGCGTTAGACAATGAGCAGTTCTTC
TRBJ2-1 | TRBV13 | few | NA | CASSLIGYNEQFF | TGTGCCAGCAGCTTAATTGGGTACAATGAGCAGTTCTTC
TRBJ2-1 | TRBV27 | few | NA | CASSSISDPGEFF | TGTGCCAGCAGTTCCATTAGCGACCCGGGGGAGTTCTTC
TRBJ2-3 | TRBV2 | NA | NA | CASSSGPRGTDTQYF | TGTGCCAGCAGTTCGGGCCCTCGCGGCACAGATACGCAGTATTTT
TRBJ2-1 | TRBV13 | few | TRBD2 | CASTGGVSSSNEQFF | TGTGCCAGCACGGGAGGCGTATCCTCTTCGAATGAGCAGTTCTTC
TRBJ2-1 | TRBV5-1 | few | NA | CASSWTSGYNEQFF | TGCGCCAGCAGCTGGACTTCGGGGTACAATGAGCAGTTCTTC
TRBJ1-1 | TRBV14 | NA | TRBD1 | CASSSQFLNTGVNTEAFF | TGTGCCAGCAGCTCCCAGTTCCTCAATACAGGGGTGAACACTGAAGCTTTCTTT
TRBJ2-1 | TRBV11-2 | NA | NA | CASSPGTSPSYNEQFF | TGTGCCAGCAGCCCCGGGACTTCTCCTTCCTACAATGAGCAGTTCTTC
TRBJ1-6 | TRBV5-1 | few | NA | CASSDGTRNSPLHF | TGCGCCAGCAGCGACGGGACGCGGAATTCACCCCTCCACTTT
TRBJ2-3 | TRBV10-3 | few | NA | CATAAKDGEPSWDTQYF | TGTGCCACCGCGGCCAAAGATGGGGAACCATCCTGGGATACGCAGTATTTT
TRBJ1-3 | TRBV4-1 | few | NA | CASSQDRTGNTIYF | TGCGCCAGCAGCCAAGATAGGACCGGAAACACCATATATTTT
TRBJ1-2 | TRBV12-3/TRBV12-4 | few | NA | CASSLALSGGNYGYTF | TGTGCCAGCAGTTTAGCGCTAAGTGGGGGAAACTATGGCTACACCTTC
TRBJ2-7 | TRBV9 | NA | NA | CASSVDPSAHPPYEQYF | TGTGCCAGCAGCGTAGACCCTTCTGCTCACCCCCCCTACGAGCAGTACTTC
TRBJ2-1 | TRBV12-3/TRBV12-4 | few | NA | CASSFGRNNNEQFF | TGTGCCAGCAGTTTTGGCAGAAATAACAATGAGCAGTTCTTC
TRBJ1-2 | TRBV10-3 | few | NA | CAISGRVYGYTF | TGTGCCATCAGTGGCAGGGTCTATGGCTACACCTTC
TRBJ2-3 | TRBV6-5 | NA | TRBD2 | CASSYGTSGTDTQYF | TGTGCCAGCAGTTACGGGACTAGCGGCACAGATACGCAGTATTTT
TRBJ2-5 | TRBV20-1 | NA | NA | CSARDSSNFQGPGETQYF | TGCAGTGCTAGAGATTCATCCAACTTCCAAGGACCTGGAGAGACCCAGTACTTC
TRBJ1-2 | TRBV7-6 | NA | NA | CASSLYQFGGRPPYGYTF | TGTGCCAGCAGCTTATATCAGTTTGGGGGCAGGCCGCCCTATGGCTACACCTTC
TRBJ2-5 | TRBV24-1 | NA | NA | CATSDRGGLQETKYF | TGTGCCACCAGTGATAGGGGGGGACTCCAAGAGACCAAGTACTTC
TRBJ2-5 | TRBV20-1 | NA | TRBD2 | CSAQIEAGGLQETQYF | TGCAGTGCTCAGATCGAAGCGGGGGGTCTACAAGAGACCCAGTACTTC
TRBJ2-2 | TRBV7-2 | few | NA | CASSFEGASGNTGELFF | TGTGCCAGCAGCTTTGAGGGGGCTAGCGGCAACACCGGGGAGCTGTTTTTT
TRBJ2-7 | TRBV12-3/TRBV12-4 | NA | NA | CASSFVPEQQYF | TGTGCCAGCAGTTTTGTCCCAGAACAGCAGTACTTC
TRBJ1-3 | TRBV6-2/TRBV6-3 | NA | TRBD1 | CASRGDREAGNTIYF | TGTGCCAGCAGAGGCGACAGGGAGGCTGGAAACACCATATATTTT
TRBJ1-1 | TRBV27 | few | NA | CASSLLAGVNTEAFF | TGTGCCAGCAGTTTATTGGCAGGAGTGAACACTGAAGCTTTCTTT
TRBJ2-3 | TRBV4-1 | few | NA | CASSQEGVPSTDTQYF | TGCGCCAGCAGCCAAGAAGGGGTTCCTAGCACAGATACGCAGTATTTT
TRBJ1-5 | TRBV7-8 | NA | NA | CASSFRSNQPQHF | TGTGCCAGCAGCTTCCGTAGCAATCAGCCCCAGCATTTT
TRBJ2-7 | TRBV5-1 | many | NA | CASSLVWGLSYEQYF | TGCGCCAGCAGCTTGGTTTGGGGGCTATCCTACGAGCAGTACTTC
TRBJ2-1 | TRBV7-8 | few | NA | CANRKEGDSEQFF | TGTGCCAACCGAAAGGAGGGAGACAGTGAGCAGTTCTTC
TRBJ2-3 | TRBV30 | few | TRBD2 | CAWSRLANTDTQYF | TGTGCCTGGAGCAGACTAGCGAACACAGATACGCAGTATTTT
TRBJ1-1 | TRBV6-2/TRBV6-3 | NA | NA | CASTPQGQPTDFF | TGTGCCAGCACCCCCCAGGGGCAGCCCACGGATTTCTTT
TRBJ2-7 | TRBV14 | NA | NA | CASSPLWGVAYEQYF | TGTGCCAGCAGCCCTTTGTGGGGAGTTGCCTACGAGCAGTACTTC
TRBJ2-3 | TRBV20-1 | many | TRBD2 | CSARDGRERIITSTDTQYF | TGCAGTGCTAGAGATGGGCGGGAGAGAATAATTACTAGCACAGATACGCAGTATTTT
TRBJ1-2 | TRBV7-2 | NA | NA | CASSLWWGAPGNYGYTF | TGTGCCAGCAGCCTCTGGTGGGGGGCGCCTGGTAACTATGGCTACACCTTC
TRBJ2-3 | TRBV2 | many | TRBD1 | CASSEQGVADTQYF | TGTGCCAGCAGTGAGCAGGGGGTGGCAGATACGCAGTATTTT
TRBJ2-1 | TRBV6-6 | NA | NA | CASSYIDVSSYNEQFF | TGTGCCAGCAGTTACATCGATGTGAGCTCCTACAATGAGCAGTTCTTC